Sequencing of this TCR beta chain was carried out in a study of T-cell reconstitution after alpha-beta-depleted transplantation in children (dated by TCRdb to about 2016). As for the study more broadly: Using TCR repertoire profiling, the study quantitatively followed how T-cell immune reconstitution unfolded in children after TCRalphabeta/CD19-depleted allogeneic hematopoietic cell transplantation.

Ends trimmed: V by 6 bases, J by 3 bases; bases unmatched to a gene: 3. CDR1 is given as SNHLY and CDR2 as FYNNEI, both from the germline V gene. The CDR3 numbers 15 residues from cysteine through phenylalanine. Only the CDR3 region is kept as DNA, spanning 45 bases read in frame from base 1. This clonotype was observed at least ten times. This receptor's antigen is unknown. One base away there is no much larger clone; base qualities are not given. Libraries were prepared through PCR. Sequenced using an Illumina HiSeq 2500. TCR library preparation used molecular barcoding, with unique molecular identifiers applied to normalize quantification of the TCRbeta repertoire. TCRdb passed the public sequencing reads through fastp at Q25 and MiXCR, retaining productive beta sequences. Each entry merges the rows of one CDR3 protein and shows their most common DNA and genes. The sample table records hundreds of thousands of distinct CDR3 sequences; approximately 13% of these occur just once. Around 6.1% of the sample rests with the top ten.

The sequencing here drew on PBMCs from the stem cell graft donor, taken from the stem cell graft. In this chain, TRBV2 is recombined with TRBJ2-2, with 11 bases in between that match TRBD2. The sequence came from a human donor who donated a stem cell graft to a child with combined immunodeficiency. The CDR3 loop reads CASRDSGRDTGELFF. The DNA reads TGTGCCAGCAGAGATAGCGGGAGGGACACCGGGGAGCTGTTTTTT.